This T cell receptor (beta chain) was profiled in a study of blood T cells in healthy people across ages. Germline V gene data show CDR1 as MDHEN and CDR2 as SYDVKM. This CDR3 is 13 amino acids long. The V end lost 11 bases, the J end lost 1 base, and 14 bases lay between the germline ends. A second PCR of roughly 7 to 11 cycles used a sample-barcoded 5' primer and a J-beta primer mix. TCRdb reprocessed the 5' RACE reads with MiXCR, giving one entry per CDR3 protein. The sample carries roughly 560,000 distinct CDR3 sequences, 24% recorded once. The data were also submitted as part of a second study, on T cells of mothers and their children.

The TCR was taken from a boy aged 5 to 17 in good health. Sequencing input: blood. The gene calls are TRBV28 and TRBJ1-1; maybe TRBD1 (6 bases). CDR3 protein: CAGQRGANTEAFF. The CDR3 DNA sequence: TGTGCCGGACAGAGGGGGGCGAACACTGAAGCTTTCTTT.